What follows are 30 T cell receptor beta chains derived from one specimen sequenced in a study of blood T cells in healthy people across ages. A sample-barcoded 5' primer and a J-beta primer mix were used in a second PCR of about 7 to 11 cycles. In TCRdb, the 5' RACE reads were re-called with MiXCR into one record per CDR3 protein. There are about 640,000 distinct CDR3 sequences in the sample; 40% to 45% occur only once, and 25% to 35% lies in the top ten. Sample: blood. The receptors were gathered from a man older than 75 in good health.

The chain has TRBV6-1 and TRBJ2-2; the match to TRBD2 covers 13 bases. V was pared by 8 bases and J by 1 base, with 4 bases of the junction left unmatched. The germline V gene has CDR1 MNHNS and CDR2 SASEGT. This CDR3 spans 16 amino acids. The CDR3 sequence is CASGGLAGMNTGELFF. The CDR3 DNA reads as TGTGCCAGCGGGGGACTAGCGGGGATGAACACCGGGGAGCTGTTTTTT.

The table lists this clonotype with a few counts. The chain carries TRBV7-9 and TRBJ2-4; TRBD1 matches 8 bases. This CDR3 contains 15 residues. Germline loops: CDR1 SEHNR, CDR2 FQNEAQ (reference sequence). V was clipped by 0 bases and J by 6 bases; unmatched bases: 4. The CDR3, as DNA: TGTGCCAGCAGCTTAGCAGGACAGGGACCAAACATTCAGTACTTC. Translation gives CASSLAGQGPNIQYF.

This clonotype was observed a handful of times. The V and J genes are TRBV6-2 or TRBV6-3 and TRBJ1-1; TRBD1 is a possible D gene (6 bases). V gave up 7 bases and J gave up 2 bases, with 14 bases separating them. The germline CDR1 and CDR2 sequences are MNHEY and SVGEGT. The CDR3 sequence is 14 residues long. CDR3 sequence (DNA): TGTGCCAGCATAGGGGGGGGGGCCAACACTGAAGCTTTCTTT. It yields the protein CASIGGGANTEAFF.

V is TRBV6-1 and J is TRBJ2-5, with D possibly called TRBD1 or TRBD2 (6 bases each). The DNA matches TRBJ2-7 better at its end, which makes the J call doubtful. CDR1 is MNHNS, CDR2 SASEGT, per germline. The CDR3 consists of 15 residues. The CDR3 DNA reads TGTGCCAGCAGTGAAGGGGGGCCGGGGGTCGACGAGCAGTACTTC. Protein product: CASSEGGPGVDEQYF.

The chain joins TRBV7-2 to TRBJ2-4; 7 bases line up with TRBD2. The junction had 9 bases not matched to a gene; V was cut back by 8 bases and J by 5 bases. The CDR3 consists of 14 residues. The germline V gene has CDR1 SGHTA and CDR2 FQGNSA. CDR3 sequence (DNA): TGTGCCAGCGGGGAGGGACTTACGGAAAACATTCAGTACTTC. Amino acids: CASGEGLTENIQYF.

In its sample, this clonotype was seen many times. The rearrangement uses TRBV5-6 and TRBJ1-6, with D unresolved. The CDR3 has 14 amino acids. The V end lost 5 bases, the J end lost 2 bases, and 8 bases lay between the germline ends. Germline CDR1 is SGHDT and CDR2 is YYEEEE. DNA for the CDR3: TGTGCCAGCAGGCGCGGCACCTATAATTCACCCCTCCACTTT. Translation gives CASRRGTYNSPLHF.

The gene calls are TRBV7-6 and TRBJ2-2; D uncertain. The length of the CDR3 is 13 residues. The germline V gene has CDR1 SGHVS and CDR2 FNYEAQ. Deletions cut 8 bases from V and 4 bases from J, with 11 bases between. The CDR3 sequence is CASLRKPTGELFF. CDR3 in DNA: TGTGCCAGCTTAAGAAAGCCCACCGGGGAGCTGTTTTTT.

V is TRBV5-1 and J is TRBJ1-2; no definite D call. From germline, CDR1 is SGHRS and CDR2 YFSETQ. The CDR3 consists of 13 residues. Trimming pared 4 bases from V and 5 bases from J, leaving 12 bases between. The CDR3 bases are TGCGCCAGCAGCACGGACGGTTCTTATGGCTACACCTTC. It codes for CASSTDGSYGYTF.

The rearrangement links TRBV27 to TRBJ2-5, with D tentatively TRBD2 (5 bases). Germline V gene data show CDR1 as MNHEY and CDR2 as SMNVEV (reference sequence). Trimming removed 5 bases from V and 5 bases from J, with 15 bases in between. The CDR3 covers 14 residues. The CDR3 protein is CASSAGGGWETQYF. The CDR3, as DNA: TGTGCCAGCAGTGCAGGCGGCGGGTGGGAGACCCAGTACTTC.

The chain combines TRBV2 with TRBJ1-1, with 9 bases that match TRBD1. The CDR3 has 15 amino acids. Germline V CDR1 and CDR2: SNHLY, FYNNEI. The J segment lost 5 bases and the V segment lost 8 bases, leaving 12 bases of the junction unmatched. The chain's CDR3 is CASRPHRTGETEAFF. Here the CDR3 DNA reads TGTGCCAGCCGCCCCCACCGGACAGGGGAAACTGAAGCTTTCTTT.

Comment on this clonotype: This may come from a read error, since a much larger clone is one base off. The chain links TRBV14 to TRBJ2-2; no firm D call. Germline-derived CDR1 and CDR2 are SGHDN and FVKESK. The CDR3 sequence is 12 residues long. The CDR3 coding sequence is TGTGCCCGCAGCCAAGTTACCGGGGAGCTGTTTTTT. It translates to CARSQVTGELFF.

The rearrangement uses TRBV3-1 and TRBJ1-2; D gene unclear. V was cut by 4 bases and J by 8 bases, with 11 bases left in between. This CDR3 is built from 12 residues. The germline gives CDR1 LGHDT, CDR2 YNNKEL (reference sequence). The CDR3 DNA follows: TGTGCCAGCAGCCCTGGGAGCAGGGGCTACACCTTC. Amino acids: CASSPGSRGYTF.

The chain employs TRBV20-1 and TRBJ2-4; 7 nucleotides agree with TRBD2. The DNA end lines up better with TRBJ2-7; the J call may be wrong. CDR3 length equals 12 residues. CDR1 is DFQATT, CDR2 SNEGSKA, per germline (reference sequence). CDR3 sequence: CSDMTSSDEQYF. Written as DNA, the CDR3 is TGCAGTGACATGACTAGCAGCGACGAGCAGTACTTC.

In its sample, this clonotype was seen once. The V call is TRBV7-8, the J call TRBJ2-5, with 10 bases identical to TRBD1. This CDR3 has 15 amino acids. Germline V lookup: CDR1 SGHVS, CDR2 FQNEAQ. With V trimmed by 5 bases and J by 3 bases, 6 bases remained unmatched. Written as DNA, the CDR3 is TGTGCCAGCAGCGGGGCCGGGACAGGGGAAGAGACCCAGTACTTC. Protein: CASSGAGTGEETQYF. Full variable domain (outside the CDR3, taken from reference TRBV7-8 and TRBJ2-5): GAGVSQSPRYKVAKRGQDVALRCDPISGHVSLFWYQQALGQGPEFLTYFQNEAQLDKSGLPSDRFFAERPEGSVSTLKIQRTQQEDSAVYLCASSGAGTGEETQYFGPGTRLLVL.

V usage is TRBV11-2 and J usage is TRBJ1-1; D not resolved. The germline V and J ends were trimmed by 3 bases and 4 bases, with 6 bases remaining between them. There are 12 residues in the CDR3. Germline CDR1 reads SGHAT; CDR2 reads FQNNGV. The CDR3: CASSFTATEAFF. The CDR3 DNA follows: TGTGCCAGCAGCTTTACGGCCACTGAAGCTTTCTTT.

This clonotype was recorded at least ten times. The chain uses TRBV11-2 and TRBJ2-5; possibly TRBD1 or TRBD2 for D (6 bases each). Germline lookup yields CDR1 SGHAT and CDR2 FQNNGV. This CDR3 comprises 15 residues. The ends were cut back, 5 bases at V and 5 bases at J, with 18 bases in the middle. In DNA form, the CDR3 reads TGTGCCAGCAGCCCGCTTGACGGGGGACACGAGACCCAGTACTTC. Its translation is CASSPLDGGHETQYF.

The chain links TRBV12-3 or TRBV12-4 to TRBJ1-2; 7 nucleotides line up with TRBD1. The CDR3 runs 15 residues. Trimming removed 4 bases from V and 4 bases from J; junction bases left unmatched: 9. The CDR3 DNA reads TGTGCCAGCAGTTCGCAGGGGGGGTACAGCTATGGCTACACCTTC. Translating gives CASSSQGGYSYGYTF.

This clonotype was counted only a few times. The V gene is TRBV5-8, the J gene TRBJ2-7; maybe TRBD2 (5 bases). CDR1 SGHTS and CDR2 YDEGEE come from the germline V gene. The CDR3 contains 14 residues. Trimming cost V 6 bases and J 4 bases, with 17 bases left between them. The CDR3 coding sequence is TGTGCCAGCACCAGAATGACGGGGTCGTACGAGCAGTACTTC. This gives the protein CASTRMTGSYEQYF.

CDR3 amino acids: CSARPGGYEQYF. The DNA for the CDR3 is TGCAGTGCTAGACCGGGGGGATACGAGCAGTACTTC. The chain couples TRBV20-1 to TRBJ2-7, with 7 nucleotides matching TRBD2. The J segment lost 4 bases and the V segment lost 2 bases, leaving 2 bases of the junction unmatched. This CDR3 comprises 12 residues. Germline CDR1 is DFQATT and CDR2 is SNEGSKA (reference sequence).

The CDR3 reads CASSWDISGANVLTF. CDR3 DNA: TGTGCCAGCAGTTGGGACATCTCTGGGGCCAACGTCCTGACTTTC. V is TRBV27 and J is TRBJ2-6; D is perhaps TRBD1 (6 bases). Trimming stripped 4 bases from V and 0 bases from J, with 7 bases between. The CDR3 has 15 amino acids. Germline CDR1 reads MNHEY; CDR2 reads SMNVEV (reference sequence).

This clonotype was seen only a few times. The chain employs TRBV29-1 and TRBJ2-7; D is perhaps TRBD1 (6 bases). This CDR3 has 14 amino acids. V shed 6 bases and J shed 3 bases, with 18 bases lying between them. CDR1 and CDR2 (germline): SQVTM, ANQGSEA. CDR3 sequence: CSVSTGFSLYEQYF. The CDR3 coding sequence is TGCAGCGTCAGCACAGGGTTTTCACTCTACGAGCAGTACTTC.

The gene calls are TRBV9 and TRBJ1-2; D is ambiguous. The V gene's germline CDR1 is SGDLS and CDR2 YYNGEE. CDR3 length equals 12 residues. With 0 bases removed from V and 4 bases from J, the gap between germline ends came to 4 bases. Written as DNA, the CDR3 is TGTGCCAGCAGCGTAGGACTCTATGGCTACACCTTC. Translated, it gives CASSVGLYGYTF.

The chain carries TRBV12-3 or TRBV12-4 and TRBJ1-2, with D tentatively TRBD1 (5 bases). The CDR3 length is 13 residues. Trimming stripped 6 bases from V and 4 bases from J, with 12 bases between. CDR3 residues: CASRRREAYGYTF. The CDR3 nucleotides are TGTGCCAGCAGGCGCAGGGAGGCCTATGGCTACACCTTC.

As concerns this clonotype: A much larger clonotype is one base distant, so this may be a read error. The gene calls are TRBV28 and TRBJ2-7, with TRBD2 identical over 10 bases. CDR1 and CDR2 from the germline V gene are MDHEN and SYDVKM. CDR3 size: 15 residues. J lost 7 bases, V lost 5 bases, and 11 bases had no gene match. The CDR3 coding sequence is TGTGCCAGCAGTCGGTCTAGCGGGGGAATCAATGAGCAGTACTTC. This translates into CASSRSSGGINEQYF.

This clonotype was counted between two and nine times. V and J are TRBV5-1 and TRBJ2-1; 11 bases are a match to TRBD2. Germline CDR1 SGHRS, CDR2 YFSETQ. The CDR3 runs to 19 residues. V was pared by 1 base and J by 7 bases, with 16 bases of the junction left unmatched. CDR3 coding DNA: TGCGCCAGCAGCTTGAGGGGAAATAGCGGGAGGGGATACCGAAATGAGCAGTTCTTC. Its translation is CASSLRGNSGRGYRNEQFF.

This clonotype has just a few counts. The CDR3 spells CSAREQFLRSSYNEQFF. Here the CDR3 DNA reads TGCAGTGCTAGAGAACAATTCCTTCGTTCCTCCTACAATGAGCAGTTCTTC. V is TRBV20-1 and J is TRBJ2-1; D not certain. Germline V CDR1 and CDR2: DFQATT, SNEGSKA (reference sequence). V was pared by 0 bases and J by 0 bases, with 15 bases between. The CDR3 runs 17 residues.

V gene TRBV20-1 combines with J gene TRBJ2-5; D unresolved. In germline, CDR1 is DFQATT, CDR2 SNEGSKA (reference sequence). Deletions cut 0 bases from V and 1 base from J, with 9 bases between. The CDR3 sequence is 14 residues long. CDR3 DNA sequence: TGCAGTGCTAGAGATGGGCATATCCAAGAGACCCAGTACTTC. Translating gives CSARDGHIQETQYF.

A single count supports this clonotype. CDR3 loop: CASSPQRATGANVLTF. Here the CDR3 DNA reads TGTGCCAGCAGCCCACAGCGGGCGACTGGGGCCAACGTCCTGACTTTC. This chain uses TRBV7-2 with TRBJ2-6, with D maybe TRBD2 (6 bases). Trimming shortened V by 5 bases and J by 2 bases, and 13 bases separated the two germline ends. CDR3 length: 16 amino acids. Germline CDR1 SGHTA, CDR2 FQGNSA.

A few counts support this clonotype. The rearrangement links TRBV5-1 to TRBJ2-5; 7 bases fit TRBD1. CDR3 length: 14 amino acids. Germline values: CDR1 SGHRS, CDR2 YFSETQ. The V and J ends lost 7 bases and 5 bases, in that order; junction bases with no gene match: 11. CDR3 protein: CASRDSLSDETQYF. CDR3 in DNA: TGCGCCAGCCGGGACAGTCTTTCCGATGAGACCCAGTACTTC.

The rearrangement uses TRBV6-5 and TRBJ2-7, with 9 nucleotides matching TRBD2. This CDR3 is 15 amino acids long. V lost 2 bases to trimming and J lost 4 bases; unmatched junction nucleotides: 6. In germline, CDR1 is MNHEY, CDR2 SVGAGI. CDR3 sequence reads: CASSYGAGGGYEQYF. The CDR3 nucleotides are TGTGCCAGCAGTTACGGAGCGGGGGGCGGGTACGAGCAGTACTTC.